One TCR beta chain is described in this entry. Its antigen is unidentified. This entry belongs to a study of CD8 T cell repertoires and HIV-1 epitope variants. Looking at the study overall: Epitopes were three Gag families plus Nef HW9 and YT9. An approximately eleven-day culture received IL-2, IL-7 and IL-15 on days 3 and 7.

The repertoire was sequenced with immunoSEQ multiplex PCR; TCRdb's copy has only in-frame clones and lacks some. The sample yields about 5,900 clones, approximately 67% seen once. The clonotype originates from a male donor with HIV. Sequencing used cultured CD8+ T cells derived from PBMCs.

The CDR3 nucleotides are TGTGCCAGCAGTGCCTCCCAGAATCAGCCCCAGCATTTT. Its translation is CASSASQNQPQHF. This chain links TRBV27 with TRBJ1-5; D is undetermined. CDR1 is MNHEY and CDR2 is SMNVEV in the germline V gene (reference sequence). The CDR3 length is 13 residues. V lost 5 bases and J lost 4, with 9 bases in between.